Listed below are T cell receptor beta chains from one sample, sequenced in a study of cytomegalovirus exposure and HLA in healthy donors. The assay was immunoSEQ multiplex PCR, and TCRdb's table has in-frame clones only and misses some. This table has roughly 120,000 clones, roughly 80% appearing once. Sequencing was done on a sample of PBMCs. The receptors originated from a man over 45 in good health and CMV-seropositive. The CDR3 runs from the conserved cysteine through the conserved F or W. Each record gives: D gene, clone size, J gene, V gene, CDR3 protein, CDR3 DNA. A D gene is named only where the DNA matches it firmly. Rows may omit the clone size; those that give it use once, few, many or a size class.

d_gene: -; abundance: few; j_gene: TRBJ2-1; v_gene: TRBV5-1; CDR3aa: CASSRRGPSSEQFF; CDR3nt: TGCGCCAGCAGTAGGCGGGGCCCTTCGAGTGAGCAGTTCTTC
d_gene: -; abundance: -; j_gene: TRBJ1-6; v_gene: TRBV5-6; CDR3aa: CASSLSFPNSPLHF; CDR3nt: TGTGCCAGCAGCTTGTCATTCCCTAATTCACCCCTCCACTTT
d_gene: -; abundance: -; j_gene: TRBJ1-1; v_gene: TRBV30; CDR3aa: CAWNVAGTEAFF; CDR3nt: TGTGCCTGGAATGTAGCGGGCACTGAAGCTTTCTTT
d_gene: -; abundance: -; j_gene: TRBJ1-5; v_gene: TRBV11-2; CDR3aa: CASSLSGVHNQPQHF; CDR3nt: TGTGCCAGCAGCTTATCAGGGGTTCACAATCAGCCCCAGCATTTT
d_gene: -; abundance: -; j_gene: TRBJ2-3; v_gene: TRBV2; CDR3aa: CASRARDTQYF; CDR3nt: TGTGCCAGCAGGGCGAGGGATACGCAGTATTTT
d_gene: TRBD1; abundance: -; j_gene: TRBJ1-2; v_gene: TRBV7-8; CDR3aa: CASSSPQGVNYGYTF; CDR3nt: TGTGCCAGCAGCTCTCCCCAGGGGGTTAACTATGGCTACACCTTC
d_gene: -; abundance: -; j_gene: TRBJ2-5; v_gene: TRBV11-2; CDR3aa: CASSLDQQIQETQYF; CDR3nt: TGTGCCAGCAGCTTAGATCAACAGATCCAAGAGACCCAGTACTTC
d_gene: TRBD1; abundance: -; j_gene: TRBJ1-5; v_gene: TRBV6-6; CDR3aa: CASSYWDRGPGQPQHF; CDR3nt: TGTGCCAGCAGTTACTGGGACAGGGGGCCGGGTCAGCCCCAGCATTTT
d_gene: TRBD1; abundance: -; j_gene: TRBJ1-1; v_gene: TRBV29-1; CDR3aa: CSGRRQGTNTEAFF; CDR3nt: TGCAGCGGGAGAAGACAGGGAACTAACACTGAAGCTTTCTTT
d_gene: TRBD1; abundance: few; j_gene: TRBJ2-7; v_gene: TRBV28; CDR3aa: CASTGDSYEQYF; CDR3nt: TGTGCCAGCACCGGGGACAGCTACGAGCAGTACTTC